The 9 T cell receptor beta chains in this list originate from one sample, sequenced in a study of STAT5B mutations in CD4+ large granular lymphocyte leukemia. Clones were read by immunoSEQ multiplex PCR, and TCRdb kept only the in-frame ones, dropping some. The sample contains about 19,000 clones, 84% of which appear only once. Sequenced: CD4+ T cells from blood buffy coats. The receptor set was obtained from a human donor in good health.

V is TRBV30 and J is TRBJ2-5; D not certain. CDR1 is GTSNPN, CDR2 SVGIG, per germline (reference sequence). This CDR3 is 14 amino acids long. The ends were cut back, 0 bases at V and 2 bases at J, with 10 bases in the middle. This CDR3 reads CAWSVSAKQETQYF. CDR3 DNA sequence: TGTGCCTGGAGTGTTTCTGCCAAACAAGAGACCCAGTACTTC.

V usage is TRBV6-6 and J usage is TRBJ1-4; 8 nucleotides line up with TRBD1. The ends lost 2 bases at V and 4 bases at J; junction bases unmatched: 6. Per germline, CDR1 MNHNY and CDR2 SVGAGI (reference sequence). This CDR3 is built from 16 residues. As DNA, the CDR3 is TGTGCCAGCAGTTACATGTTAGGACAGGGTAATGAAAAACTGTTTTTT. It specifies CASSYMLGQGNEKLFF.

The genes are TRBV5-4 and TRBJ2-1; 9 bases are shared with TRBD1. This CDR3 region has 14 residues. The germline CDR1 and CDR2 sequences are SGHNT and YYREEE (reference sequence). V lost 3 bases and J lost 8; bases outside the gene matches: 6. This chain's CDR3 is CASSSRRDRDEQFF. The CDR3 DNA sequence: TGTGCCAGCAGCTCCCGCCGGGACAGGGATGAGCAGTTCTTC.

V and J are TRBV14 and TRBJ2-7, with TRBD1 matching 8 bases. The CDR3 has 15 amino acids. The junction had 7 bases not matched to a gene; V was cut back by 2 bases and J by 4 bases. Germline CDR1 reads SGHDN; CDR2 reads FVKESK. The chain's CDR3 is CASSQRQGFGYEQYF. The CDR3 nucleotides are TGTGCCAGCAGCCAACGACAGGGGTTTGGGTACGAGCAGTACTTC.

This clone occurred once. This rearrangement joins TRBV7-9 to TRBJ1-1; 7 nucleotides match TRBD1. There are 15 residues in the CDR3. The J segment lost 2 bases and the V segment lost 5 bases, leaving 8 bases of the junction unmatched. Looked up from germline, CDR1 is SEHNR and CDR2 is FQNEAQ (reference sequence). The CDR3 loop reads CASSQARDRNTEAFF. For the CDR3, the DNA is TGTGCCAGCAGCCAAGCCAGGGACAGAAACACTGAAGCTTTCTTT.

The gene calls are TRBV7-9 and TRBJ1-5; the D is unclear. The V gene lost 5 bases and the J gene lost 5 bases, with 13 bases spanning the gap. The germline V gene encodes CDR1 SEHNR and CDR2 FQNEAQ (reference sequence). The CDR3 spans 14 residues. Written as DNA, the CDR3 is TGTGCCAGCAGCCGAGACAAGACCCATCAGCCCCAGCATTTT. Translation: CASSRDKTHQPQHF. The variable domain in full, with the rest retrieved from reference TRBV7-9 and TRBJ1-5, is DTGVSQNPRHKITKRGQNVTFRCDPISEHNRLYWYRQTLGQGPEFLTYFQNEAQLEKSRLLSDRFSAERPKGSFSTLEIQRTEQGDSAMYLCASSRDKTHQPQHFGDGTRLSIL.

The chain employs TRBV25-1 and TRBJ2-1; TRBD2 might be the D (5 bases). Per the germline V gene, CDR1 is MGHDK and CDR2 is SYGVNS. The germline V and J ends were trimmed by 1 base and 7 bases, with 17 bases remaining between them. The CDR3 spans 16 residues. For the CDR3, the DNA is TGTGCCAGCAGTGAATTAGGAGCGGCAGTGGGGAATGAGCAGTTCTTC. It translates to CASSELGAAVGNEQFF.

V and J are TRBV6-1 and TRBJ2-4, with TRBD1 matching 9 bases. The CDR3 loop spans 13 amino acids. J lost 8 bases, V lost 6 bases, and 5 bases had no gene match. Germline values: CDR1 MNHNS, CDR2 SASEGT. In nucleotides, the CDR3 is TGTGCCAGCAGGGGGACAGGGTCGGACATTCAGTACTTC. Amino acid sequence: CASRGTGSDIQYF.

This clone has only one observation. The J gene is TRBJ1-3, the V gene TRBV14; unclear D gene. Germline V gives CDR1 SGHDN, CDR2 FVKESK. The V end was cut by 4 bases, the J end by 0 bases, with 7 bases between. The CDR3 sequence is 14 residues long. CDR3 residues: CASSPVYSGNTIYF. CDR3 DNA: TGTGCCAGCAGCCCTGTCTACTCTGGAAACACCATATATTTT.